Each of the 20 T cell receptor beta chains below was sequenced from the same sample in a study of naive and memory T cell subsets. An equimolar mix of two oligonucleotides served as the beta constant-region primer for TRBC1 and TRBC2. TCRdb recomputed calls from the UMI-ligation and nested PCR reads with MiXCR, one row per CDR3 protein. The sample yields under 150,000 distinct CDR3 sequences, about a sixth seen once. The specimen was naive CD4+ T cells from blood. The origin of the receptors is a human donor in good health.

This rearrangement joins TRBV6-2 or TRBV6-3 to TRBJ2-1; a weak D match, TRBD2 (5 bases). Trimming took 7 bases from V and 2 from J, leaving 18 bases between them. CDR1 MNHEY and CDR2 SVGEGT come from the germline V gene. This CDR3 contains 16 residues. The CDR3 DNA reads as TGTGCCAGCAACCCCGGTCGGGGAAAGACCTACAATGAGCAGTTCTTC. Translating gives CASNPGRGKTYNEQFF.

This clonotype has only a few counts. V and J are TRBV14 and TRBJ2-1; D unresolved. The ends were cut back, 0 bases at V and 9 bases at J, with 3 bases in the middle. Germline CDR1 is SGHDN and CDR2 is FVKESK. The CDR3 has 11 amino acids. The CDR3 reads CASSQESEQFF. DNA for the CDR3: TGTGCCAGCAGCCAAGAATCTGAGCAGTTCTTC.

This sequence joins TRBV24-1 and TRBJ2-3, with D possibly TRBD1 on 5 matching bases. The CDR3 length is 13 residues. V gave up 6 bases and J gave up 2 bases, with 8 bases separating them. In germline, CDR1 is KGHDR, CDR2 SFDVKD. CDR3 in DNA: TGTGCCACCAGTTCCAGGGACACAGATACGCAGTATTTT. Protein: CATSSRDTDTQYF.

With respect to this clonotype: One end of the junction fails to match germline, which may point to a read error. The chain links TRBV10-3 to TRBJ2-5, with D perhaps matching TRBD1 (6 bases). Germline values: CDR1 ENHRY, CDR2 SYGVKD. The CDR3 spans 12 residues. The CDR3 DNA is TGTGCCGTATTGGACAGCCCAGAGGCCCAGTACTTC. Its protein is CAVLDSPEAQYF.

The genes are TRBV20-1 and TRBJ2-1, with 10 nucleotides matching TRBD2. Germline V lookup: CDR1 DFQATT, CDR2 SNEGSKA (reference sequence). J lost 6 bases, V lost 3 bases, and 8 bases had no gene match. The CDR3 is 15 amino acids. As DNA, the CDR3 is TGCAGTGCTAGTGAGCCAACTAGCGGGATCAATGAGCAGTTCTTC. It is translated as CSASEPTSGINEQFF.

This clonotype has a handful of counts. The J gene is TRBJ2-7, the V gene TRBV9; D ambiguous. In germline, CDR1 is SGDLS, CDR2 YYNGEE. CDR3 size: 12 residues. Trimming removed 4 bases from V and 3 bases from J, with 8 bases in between. CDR3 loop: CASSPDDYEQYF. In DNA, the CDR3 is TGTGCCAGCAGCCCGGATGACTACGAGCAGTACTTC.

This clonotype was seen a handful of times. The chain employs TRBV9 and TRBJ2-7; 11 bases align to TRBD2. CDR1 is SGDLS, CDR2 YYNGEE, per germline. V was pared by 2 bases and J by 0 bases, with 1 base of the junction left unmatched. This CDR3 spans 15 amino acids. CDR3 in DNA: TGTGCCAGCAGCGTCGGGACTAGCGGCTCCTACGAGCAGTACTTC. This gives the protein CASSVGTSGSYEQYF.

The gene calls are TRBV30 and TRBJ2-7; D may match TRBD1 or TRBD2 (5 bases each). CDR1 and CDR2 (germline): GTSNPN, SVGIG (reference sequence). There are 13 residues in the CDR3. V was clipped by 3 bases and J by 0 bases, with 9 bases between them. DNA of the CDR3: TGTGCCTGGAGGGGGGAGCACTCCTACGAGCAGTACTTC. This gives the protein CAWRGEHSYEQYF.

The chain has TRBV7-6 and TRBJ1-5; maybe TRBD1 (5 bases). The CDR3 sequence is 16 residues long. Looked up from germline, CDR1 is SGHVS and CDR2 is FNYEAQ. V lost 7 bases to trimming and J lost 0 bases, with 16 bases between them. CDR3 nucleotides: TGTGCCAGCACCCCCTGGGACCCCGTTAGCAATCAGCCCCAGCATTTT. It is translated as CASTPWDPVSNQPQHF.

The chain couples TRBV3-1 to TRBJ2-3, with D possibly being TRBD2 (7 bases). This CDR3 contains 17 residues. V lost 0 bases and J 0 bases, leaving 13 bases between the germline ends. Looked up from germline, CDR1 is LGHDT and CDR2 is YNNKEL (reference sequence). Written as DNA, the CDR3 is TGTGCCAGCAGCCAAGAAGGGGCGGGGGCTAGCACAGATACGCAGTATTTT. As protein: CASSQEGAGASTDTQYF.

The CDR3 sequence is CASSLSGTGVSYEQYF. The DNA for the CDR3 is TGCGCCAGCAGCTTATCCGGGACAGGGGTGTCCTACGAGCAGTACTTC. This chain joins TRBV5-1 and TRBJ2-7; TRBD1 matches at 10 bases. CDR3 length: 16 amino acids. Germline V lookup: CDR1 SGHRS, CDR2 YFSETQ. Trimming took 2 bases from V and 1 from J; bases not matched to a gene: 6. The entire variable domain, with the rest obtained from reference TRBV5-1 and TRBJ2-7, is as follows: KAGVTQTPRYLIKTRGQQVTLSCSPISGHRSVSWYQQTPGQGLQFLFEYFSETQRNKGNFPGRFSGRQFSNSRSEMNVSTLELGDSALYLCASSLSGTGVSYEQYFGPGTRLTVT.

J is TRBJ2-1 and V is TRBV6-6; no clear D gene. This CDR3 is 14 amino acids long. CDR1 and CDR2 (germline): MNHNY, SVGAGI (reference sequence). The V end lost 4 bases, the J end lost 5 bases, and 12 bases lay between the germline ends. CDR3: CASSFQRGDNEQFF. The CDR3 bases are TGTGCCAGCAGTTTCCAGCGTGGAGACAATGAGCAGTTCTTC.

This clonotype was found a few times. J is TRBJ2-1 and V is TRBV28, with no clear D. Germline V lookup: CDR1 MDHEN, CDR2 SYDVKM. Trimming removed 4 bases at V and 0 bases at J, with 19 bases between. The CDR3 spans 18 residues. CDR3 residues: CASSSSAAQDGSYNEQFF. The CDR3 region has the DNA TGTGCCAGCAGTTCATCCGCGGCCCAGGATGGCTCCTACAATGAGCAGTTCTTC.

The chain links TRBV10-3 to TRBJ1-1; a possible D gene is TRBD1 (5 bases). The V end was cut by 6 bases, the J end by 3 bases, with 14 bases between. CDR3 length: 14 residues. CDR1 and CDR2 from the germline V gene are ENHRY and SYGVKD. The CDR3 bases are TGTGCCATCAGCCCCCGGGACTCTGACACTGAAGCTTTCTTT. Its protein product is CAISPRDSDTEAFF.

V is TRBV2 and J is TRBJ2-1; D is uncertain. Germline values: CDR1 SNHLY, CDR2 FYNNEI. Trimming left V 4 bases short and J 5 bases short, with 9 bases between. This CDR3 has 13 residues. In DNA form, the CDR3 reads TGTGCCAGCAGTGTCCGGACCAACAATGAGCAGTTCTTC. Translating it yields CASSVRTNNEQFF.

The chain joins TRBV29-1 to TRBJ2-7, with 12 bases identical to TRBD2. The CDR3 has 17 amino acids. Germline loops: CDR1 SQVTM, CDR2 ANQGSEA. V lost 7 bases, J lost 6 bases, and 19 bases stayed unmatched. In DNA form, the CDR3 reads TGCAGCGAATACAGGACTAGCGGGAATTCCTGGGGCGGCGAGCAGTACTTC. Its protein is CSEYRTSGNSWGGEQYF.

This clonotype has a handful of counts. The gene calls are TRBV7-8 and TRBJ2-7, with 7 bases lining up with TRBD2. Losses at the gene ends were 5 bases for V and 1 base for J; bases not matched to a gene: 5. The CDR3 runs to 14 residues. The V gene's germline CDR1 is SGHVS and CDR2 FQNEAQ. The CDR3 DNA reads as TGTGCCAGCAGCCCGCGGGAGACTTCCTACGAGCAGTACTTC. This gives the protein CASSPRETSYEQYF.

This clonotype was detected ten times or more. The V gene is TRBV6-2 or TRBV6-3, the J gene TRBJ2-2; 8 bases map to TRBD1. Germline lookup yields CDR1 MNHEY and CDR2 SVGEGT. J lost 5 bases, V lost 6 bases, and 2 bases had no gene match. The CDR3 runs to 13 residues. The chain's CDR3 is CASRRQGTGELFF. In DNA, the CDR3 is TGTGCCAGCAGACGACAGGGGACCGGGGAGCTGTTTTTT.

The chain is built from TRBV6-6 and TRBJ1-3, with a tentative D call TRBD1 (5 bases). Trimming left V 2 bases short and J 1 base short, with 9 bases between. Germline V gene sequence: CDR1 MNHNY, CDR2 SVGAGI (reference sequence). This CDR3 is 15 amino acids long. CDR3 DNA sequence: TGTGCCAGCAGTTACAGGGGCTCGTCTGGAAACACCATATATTTT. Protein: CASSYRGSSGNTIYF.

This chain uses TRBV12-3 or TRBV12-4 with TRBJ2-7; D is perhaps TRBD2 (5 bases). This CDR3 region has 13 residues. The V end was cut by 2 bases, the J end by 3 bases, with 8 bases between. The CDR3 nucleotides are TGTGCCAGCAGTTTAAGCAGCGGCTACGAGCAGTACTTC. Translating it yields CASSLSSGYEQYF.